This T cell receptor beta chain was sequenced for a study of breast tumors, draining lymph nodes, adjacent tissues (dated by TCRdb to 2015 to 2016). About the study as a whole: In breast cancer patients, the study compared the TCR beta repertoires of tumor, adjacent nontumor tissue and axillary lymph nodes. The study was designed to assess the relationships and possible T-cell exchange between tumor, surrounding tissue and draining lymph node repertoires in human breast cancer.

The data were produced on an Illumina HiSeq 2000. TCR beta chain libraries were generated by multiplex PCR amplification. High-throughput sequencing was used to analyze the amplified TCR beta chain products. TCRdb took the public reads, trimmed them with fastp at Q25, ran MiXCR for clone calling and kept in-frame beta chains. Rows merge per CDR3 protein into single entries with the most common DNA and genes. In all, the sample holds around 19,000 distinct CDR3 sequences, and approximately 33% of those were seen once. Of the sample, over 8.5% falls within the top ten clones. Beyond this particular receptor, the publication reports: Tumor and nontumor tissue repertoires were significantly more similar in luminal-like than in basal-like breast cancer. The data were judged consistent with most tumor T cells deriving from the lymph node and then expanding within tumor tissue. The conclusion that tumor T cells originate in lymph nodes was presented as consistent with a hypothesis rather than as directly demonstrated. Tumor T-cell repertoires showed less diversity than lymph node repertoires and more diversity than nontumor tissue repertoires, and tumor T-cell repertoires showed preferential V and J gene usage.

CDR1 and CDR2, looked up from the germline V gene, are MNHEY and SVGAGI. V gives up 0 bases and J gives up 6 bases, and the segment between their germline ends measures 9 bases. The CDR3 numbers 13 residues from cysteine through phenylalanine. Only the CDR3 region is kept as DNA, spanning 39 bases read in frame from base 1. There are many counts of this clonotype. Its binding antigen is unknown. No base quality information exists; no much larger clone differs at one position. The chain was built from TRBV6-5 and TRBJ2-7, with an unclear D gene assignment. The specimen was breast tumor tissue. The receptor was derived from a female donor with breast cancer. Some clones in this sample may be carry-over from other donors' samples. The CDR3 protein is CASSYSSVSEQYF. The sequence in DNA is TGTGCCAGCAGTTACTCTTCCGTGTCCGAGCAGTACTTC.